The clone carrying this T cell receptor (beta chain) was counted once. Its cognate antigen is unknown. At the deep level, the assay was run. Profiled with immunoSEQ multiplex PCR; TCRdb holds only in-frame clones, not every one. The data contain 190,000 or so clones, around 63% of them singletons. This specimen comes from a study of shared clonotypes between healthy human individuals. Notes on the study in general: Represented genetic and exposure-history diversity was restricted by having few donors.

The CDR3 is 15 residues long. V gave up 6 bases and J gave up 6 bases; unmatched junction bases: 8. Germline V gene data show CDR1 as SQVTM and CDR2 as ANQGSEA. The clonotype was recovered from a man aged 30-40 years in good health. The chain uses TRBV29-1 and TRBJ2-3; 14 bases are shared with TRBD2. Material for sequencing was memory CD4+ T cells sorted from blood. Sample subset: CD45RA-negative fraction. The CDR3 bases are TGCAGCGTGGAGGGGACTAGCGGGAGTACGGATACGCAGTATTTT. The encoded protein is CSVEGTSGSTDTQYF.